Below, 32 T cell receptor beta chains from the same sample are listed, as sequenced in a study of early T cells in non-severe SARS-CoV-2 infection. TCRdb reprocessed the 5' RACE reads via MiXCR and lists one record per CDR3 protein. Here the sample spans around 81,000 distinct CDR3 sequences, 11% to 15% being singletons. Input material: whole blood. The receptors were gathered from an adult who was a healthcare worker with PCR-confirmed SARS-CoV-2 infection or an uninfected control (not recorded which).

The sample holds a few counts of this clonotype. The chain links TRBV4-1 to TRBJ1-5; D unresolved. The CDR3 is 18 residues long. V lost 3 bases, J lost 2 bases, and 20 bases lay in between. Germline-derived CDR1 and CDR2 are MGHRA and YSYEKL. As DNA, the CDR3 is TGCGCCAGCAGCCATGCCCGGTTGCCTCAAACGGGCAATCAGCCCCAGCATTTT. Its translation: CASSHARLPQTGNQPQHF.

The table lists this clonotype with many counts. The chain couples TRBV2 to TRBJ2-4; perhaps TRBD2 as D (6 bases). CDR1 is SNHLY and CDR2 is FYNNEI in the germline V gene. Trimming stripped 3 bases from V and 9 bases from J, with 12 bases between. The CDR3 length is 13 residues. This CDR3 reads CASSDVGEVIQYF. CDR3 sequence (DNA): TGTGCCAGCAGTGACGTGGGGGAGGTCATTCAGTACTTC.

The sample holds many counts of this clonotype. The V and J genes are TRBV5-1 and TRBJ1-4; 7 positions match TRBD1. The CDR3 covers 14 residues. V was pared by 4 bases and J by 4 bases, with 4 bases of the junction left unmatched. Germline CDR1 reads SGHRS; CDR2 reads YFSETQ. The CDR3 DNA reads as TGCGCCAGCAGCCACGGACAGGATAATGAAAAACTGTTTTTT. This sequence encodes CASSHGQDNEKLFF.

V is TRBV7-2 and J is TRBJ2-5; 8 bases match TRBD1. The CDR3 spans 12 residues. J lost 2 bases, V lost 8 bases, and 1 base had no gene match. CDR1 is SGHTA, CDR2 FQGNSA, per germline. The CDR3 sequence: CASGQGQETQYF. CDR3 sequence (DNA): TGTGCCAGCGGACAGGGTCAAGAGACCCAGTACTTC.

The chain links TRBV6-1 to TRBJ1-2; a possible D gene is TRBD1 (6 bases). The CDR3 length is 14 residues. V was pared by 5 bases and J by 3 bases, with 13 bases between. The V gene's germline CDR1 is MNHNS and CDR2 SASEGT. The CDR3 is CASSPTGIDYGYTF. CDR3 in DNA: TGTGCCAGCAGTCCTACAGGGATTGACTATGGCTACACCTTC.

The gene calls are TRBV11-2 and TRBJ2-5, with a tentative D call TRBD1 (6 bases). The germline V gene encodes CDR1 SGHAT and CDR2 FQNNGV. The ends were cut back, 4 bases at V and 1 base at J, with 13 bases in the middle. The CDR3 has 15 amino acids. The DNA of the CDR3 is TGTGCCAGCAGCTCAGGGACAAGACCCCAAGAGACCCAGTACTTC. Encoded protein: CASSSGTRPQETQYF. The whole variable domain, remainder taken from reference TRBV11-2 and TRBJ2-5, is EAGVAQSPRYKIIEKRQSVAFWCNPISGHATLYWYQQILGQGPKLLIQFQNNGVVDDSQLPKDRFSAERLKGVDSTLKIQPAKLEDSAVYLCASSSGTRPQETQYFGPGTRLLVL.

This clonotype was detected a few times. The chain links TRBV12-3 or TRBV12-4 to TRBJ1-6; D remains unclear. V lost 3 bases and J 5 bases, leaving 8 bases between the germline ends. The CDR3 extends over 14 amino acids. The CDR3 loop is CASSLKGNNSPLHF. The CDR3 DNA is TGTGCCAGCAGTTTGAAGGGTAATAATTCACCCCTCCACTTT.

This clonotype was detected a few times. This CDR3 is CASTPQGRGAGELFF. The CDR3 coding sequence is TGTGCCAGCACCCCTCAGGGAAGAGGGGCCGGGGAGCTGTTTTTT. V usage is TRBV2 and J usage is TRBJ2-2, with D possibly called TRBD1 or TRBD2 (5 bases each). V was clipped by 7 bases and J by 6 bases, with 18 bases between them. This CDR3 is 15 amino acids long. Per the germline V gene, CDR1 is SNHLY and CDR2 is FYNNEI.

This clonotype was seen a single time. The chain employs TRBV7-2 and TRBJ2-1; TRBD1 might be the D (5 bases). CDR3 length equals 14 residues. Germline V gene lookup returns CDR1 SGHTA and CDR2 FQGNSA. V gave up 6 bases and J gave up 3 bases, with 12 bases separating them. CDR3 nucleotide sequence: TGTGCCAGCAGTCAGACCCAGGGCTACAATGAGCAGTTCTTC. Protein sequence: CASSQTQGYNEQFF. Full variable domain (rest looked up from reference TRBV7-2 and TRBJ2-1): GAGVSQSPSNKVTEKGKDVELRCDPISGHTALYWYRQSLGQGLEFLIYFQGNSAPDKSGLPSDRFSAERTGGSVSTLTIQRTQQEDSAVYLCASSQTQGYNEQFFGPGTRLTVL.

The chain recombines TRBV14 with TRBJ2-3; D unclear. The germline V and J ends were trimmed by 4 bases and 0 bases, with 11 bases remaining between them. Germline-derived CDR1 and CDR2 are SGHDN and FVKESK. This CDR3 contains 15 residues. CDR3 DNA sequence: TGTGCCAGCAGCCCCTTCGACCGGAGCACAGATACGCAGTATTTT. Translated, it gives CASSPFDRSTDTQYF. Variable domain in full (rest from reference TRBV14 and TRBJ2-3): EAGVTQFPSHSVIEKGQTVTLRCDPISGHDNLYWYRRVMGKEIKFLLHFVKESKQDESGMPNNRFLAERTGGTYSTLKVQPAELEDSGVYFCASSPFDRSTDTQYFGPGTRLTVL.

The table lists this clonotype with a few counts. The chain combines TRBV21-1 with TRBJ2-3. TRBV21-1 is annotated as a pseudogene. The CDR3 length is 15 residues. CDR3 sequence: CASSKKRKKTDTQYF. The CDR3 bases are TGTGCCAGCAGCAAAAAAAGGAAAAAAACAGATACGCAGTATTTT.

This clonotype was counted at least ten times. The CDR3 region is CASSRSGQSNTIYF. In nucleotides, the CDR3 is TGTGCCAGCAGTCGTTCCGGACAGTCGAACACCATATATTTT. The chain employs TRBV12-3 or TRBV12-4 and TRBJ1-3; tentatively, D is TRBD1 (6 bases). This CDR3 comprises 14 residues. V lost 5 bases to trimming and J lost 7 bases, with 15 bases between them.

This clonotype has more than one count but fewer than ten. The CDR3 sequence: CASSQVSGLAGGSYNEQFF. The CDR3 DNA reads as TGCGCCAGCAGCCAAGTCTCGGGACTAGCGGGGGGATCATACAATGAGCAGTTCTTC. The chain is built from TRBV4-3 and TRBJ2-1; 15 bases match TRBD2. Looked up from germline, CDR1 is LGHNA and CDR2 is YSLEER. Unmatched junction bases numbered 8, after V lost 1 base and J lost 4 bases. The CDR3 runs 19 residues.

The chain employs TRBV5-6 and TRBJ1-2; the D is unclear. V lost 0 bases to trimming and J lost 8 bases, with 14 bases between them. Per germline, CDR1 SGHDT and CDR2 YYEEEE. The CDR3 runs 14 residues. The CDR3 region is CASSLVAGRSGYTF. The CDR3 DNA reads as TGTGCCAGCAGCTTGGTGGCGGGAAGATCCGGCTACACCTTC.

This clonotype showed up many times. The V call is TRBV7-6, the J call TRBJ2-1; D may correspond to TRBD1 or TRBD2 (5 bases each). The V gene lost 1 base and the J gene lost 1 base, with 5 bases spanning the gap. The germline V gene has CDR1 SGHVS and CDR2 FNYEAQ. The CDR3 extends over 14 amino acids. CDR3 sequence: CASSLGGSYNEQFF. CDR3 nucleotide sequence: TGTGCCAGCAGCTTAGGGGGGTCCTACAATGAGCAGTTCTTC.

This clonotype has only a few counts. The chain uses TRBV6-6 and TRBJ1-4; tentative D call: TRBD1 (5 bases). V lost 0 bases, J lost 6 bases, and 17 bases lay in between. In germline, CDR1 is MNHNY, CDR2 SVGAGI (reference sequence). The CDR3 sequence is 17 residues long. CDR3 nucleotides: TGTGCCAGCAGTTACTCGACCTCTCGGGTGGGGGATGAAAAACTGTTTTTT. Translated, it gives CASSYSTSRVGDEKLFF.

CDR3 region: CASSVRDGYGYTF. The CDR3 coding sequence is TGTGCCAGCAGCGTAAGGGATGGCTATGGCTACACCTTC. V usage is TRBV28 and J usage is TRBJ1-2; D uncertain. With 6 bases removed from V and 4 bases from J, the gap between germline ends came to 12 bases. The CDR3 contains 13 residues. The germline V gene has CDR1 MDHEN and CDR2 SYDVKM.

The chain combines TRBV9 with TRBJ1-2, with 7 bases matching TRBD1. The CDR3 runs to 13 residues. Germline V gene sequence: CDR1 SGDLS, CDR2 YYNGEE. V gave up 3 bases and J gave up 2 bases; unmatched junction bases: 1. The CDR3 loop is CASSEGQNYGYTF. CDR3 DNA sequence: TGTGCCAGCAGCGAGGGACAGAACTATGGCTACACCTTC. Drawing the rest from reference TRBV9 and TRBJ1-2, the complete variable domain is DSGVTQTPKHLITATGQRVTLRCSPRSGDLSVYWYQQSLDQGLQFLIQYYNGEERAKGNILERFSAQQFPDLHSELNLSSLELGDSALYFCASSEGQNYGYTFGSGTRLTVV.

The table lists this clonotype with a few counts. J is TRBJ1-5 and V is TRBV5-6; tentatively, D is TRBD1 (5 bases). The V gene's germline CDR1 is SGHDT and CDR2 YYEEEE. V lost 2 bases to trimming and J lost 3 bases, with 12 bases between them. The CDR3 is 15 amino acids. The CDR3 is CASSFQGVFNQPQHF. The CDR3 bases are TGTGCCAGCAGCTTCCAAGGGGTCTTCAATCAGCCCCAGCATTTT. Full variable domain (rest looked up from reference TRBV5-6 and TRBJ1-5): DAGVTQSPTHLIKTRGQQVTLRCSPKSGHDTVSWYQQALGQGPQFIFQYYEEEERQRGNFPDRFSGHQFPNYSSELNVNALLLGDSALYLCASSFQGVFNQPQHFGDGTRLSIL.

The chain couples TRBV29-1 to TRBJ2-2; 7 nucleotides line up with TRBD1. The V and J ends lost 5 bases and 2 bases, in that order; junction bases with no gene match: 11. CDR3 length: 16 residues. Germline CDR1 and CDR2: SQVTM and ANQGSEA. The CDR3 region is CSVLRGGTTNTGELFF. In DNA, the CDR3 is TGCAGCGTTCTAAGAGGGGGCACTACTAACACCGGGGAGCTGTTTTTT.

The chain links TRBV14 to TRBJ2-3, with 7 nucleotides matching TRBD2. In germline, CDR1 is SGHDN, CDR2 FVKESK. V trimming: 2 bases; J trimming: 7 bases; junction bases outside the gene matches: 6. The CDR3 is 14 residues long. CDR3 loop: CASSQSGGRHTQYF. CDR3 nucleotides: TGTGCCAGCAGCCAATCCGGGGGGAGGCATACGCAGTATTTT.

The chain joins TRBV6-1 to TRBJ2-7; TRBD1 or TRBD2 may be the D gene (6 bases each). This CDR3 is 14 amino acids long. V lost 2 bases and J 5 bases, leaving 13 bases between the germline ends. Germline V gene sequence: CDR1 MNHNS, CDR2 SASEGT. The CDR3 DNA is TGTGCCAGCAGTGAAAGGGGGGACCTACACGAGCAGTACTTC. This translates into CASSERGDLHEQYF.

This clonotype was seen ten or more times. The chain uses TRBV29-1 and TRBJ1-1; unclear D gene. V was clipped by 4 bases and J by 3 bases, with 21 bases between them. CDR1 and CDR2 (germline): SQVTM, ANQGSEA. This CDR3 has 16 residues. In nucleotides, the CDR3 is TGCAGCGTTGGATTGGTCGCGGGGAAACGGGACACTGAAGCTTTCTTT. It codes for CSVGLVAGKRDTEAFF.

This clonotype appeared a few times. The chain employs TRBV12-3 or TRBV12-4 and TRBJ2-5, with 8 nucleotides matching TRBD1. This CDR3 comprises 15 residues. Trimming cost V 7 bases and J 1 base; bases outside gene matches: 8. As DNA, the CDR3 is TGTGCCAGCAATGCCGGGACAGGTGCCCAAGAGACCCAGTACTTC. Protein: CASNAGTGAQETQYF.

The genes are TRBV7-2 and TRBJ2-1; 10 bases line up with TRBD2. The trim removed 2 bases at V and 2 bases at J, leaving 9 bases unmatched. There are 18 residues in the CDR3. Germline assignment: CDR1 SGHTA and CDR2 FQGNSA. This CDR3 is CASSLHGSGGFAYNEQFF. CDR3 nucleotide sequence: TGTGCCAGCAGCTTACACGGTAGCGGGGGGTTCGCCTACAATGAGCAGTTCTTC. The full variable domain, in which reference TRBV7-2 and TRBJ2-1 provide the parts outside the CDR3, is GAGVSQSPSNKVTEKGKDVELRCDPISGHTALYWYRQSLGQGLEFLIYFQGNSAPDKSGLPSDRFSAERTGGSVSTLTIQRTQQEDSAVYLCASSLHGSGGFAYNEQFFGPGTRLTVL.

This clonotype was detected many times. CDR3 bases: TGTGCCAGCAGCGTGGGCGGAAGCTTTAATTCACCCCTCCACTTT. Its translation: CASSVGGSFNSPLHF. The gene calls are TRBV9 and TRBJ1-6; D is uncertain. V dropped 2 bases and J dropped 6 bases, with 12 bases sitting between them. Germline CDR1 SGDLS, CDR2 YYNGEE. This CDR3 contains 15 residues.

This clonotype was seen repeatedly, ten times or more. This chain connects TRBV2 to TRBJ2-2, with 8 bases matching TRBD1. The trim removed 6 bases at V and 4 bases at J, leaving 7 bases unmatched. CDR1 is SNHLY, CDR2 FYNNEI, per germline. CDR3 length: 15 residues. CDR3 bases: TGTGCCAGCAGCTACAGGGGGTTAGGCACCGGGGAGCTGTTTTTT. It is translated as CASSYRGLGTGELFF.

This clonotype was recorded only once. The chain uses TRBV3-1 and TRBJ2-1; 11 nucleotides align to TRBD2. Germline CDR1 LGHDT, CDR2 YNNKEL (reference sequence). This CDR3 contains 17 residues. V was pared by 4 bases and J by 5 bases, with 10 bases of the junction left unmatched. CDR3: CASSPHPLAGDHNEQFF. In DNA, the CDR3 is TGTGCCAGCAGCCCCCATCCACTAGCGGGGGACCACAATGAGCAGTTCTTC.

This clonotype has only one observation. This chain connects TRBV29-1 to TRBJ2-3; a possible D gene is TRBD2 (6 bases). Trimming took off 3 bases at V and 5 bases at J, with 12 bases between the two ends. Germline CDR1 is SQVTM and CDR2 is ANQGSEA. This CDR3 spans 13 amino acids. The CDR3 is CSVERGEQDTQYF. The CDR3 nucleotides read TGCAGCGTTGAGCGGGGAGAGCAAGATACGCAGTATTTT.

This clonotype has just a few counts. V usage is TRBV6-6 and J usage is TRBJ2-3, with D unclear. The ends were cut back, 3 bases at V and 2 bases at J, with 12 bases in the middle. The CDR3 totals 15 residues. The germline V gene encodes CDR1 MNHNY and CDR2 SVGAGI (reference sequence). The CDR3 sequence is CASSYLGKATDTQYF. DNA for the CDR3: TGTGCCAGCAGTTATTTGGGTAAAGCCACAGATACGCAGTATTTT.

The V call is TRBV7-9, the J call TRBJ1-1, with 10 bases that match TRBD1. The CDR3 covers 15 residues. V dropped 4 bases and J dropped 10; count of bases not matched to a gene: 12. CDR1 SEHNR and CDR2 FQNEAQ come from the germline V gene (reference sequence). The CDR3 reads CASSSEGTGVRGAFF. The CDR3 DNA reads TGTGCCAGCAGCTCCGAGGGGACAGGGGTTAGGGGAGCTTTCTTT. Full variable domain (outside the CDR3, taken from reference TRBV7-9 and TRBJ1-1): DTGVSQNPRHKITKRGQNVTFRCDPISEHNRLYWYRQTLGQGPEFLTYFQNEAQLEKSRLLSDRFSAERPKGSFSTLEIQRTEQGDSAMYLCASSSEGTGVRGAFFGQGTRLTVV.

The chain combines TRBV19 with TRBJ2-7; possibly TRBD1 for D (5 bases). Trimming took off 6 bases at V and 1 base at J, with 19 bases between the two ends. The CDR3 loop spans 16 amino acids. Germline CDR1 is LNHDA and CDR2 is SQIVND (reference sequence). The CDR3 loop is CASRQQGQGGSYEQYF. CDR3 bases: TGTGCCAGTAGGCAACAAGGGCAGGGCGGTTCCTACGAGCAGTACTTC.